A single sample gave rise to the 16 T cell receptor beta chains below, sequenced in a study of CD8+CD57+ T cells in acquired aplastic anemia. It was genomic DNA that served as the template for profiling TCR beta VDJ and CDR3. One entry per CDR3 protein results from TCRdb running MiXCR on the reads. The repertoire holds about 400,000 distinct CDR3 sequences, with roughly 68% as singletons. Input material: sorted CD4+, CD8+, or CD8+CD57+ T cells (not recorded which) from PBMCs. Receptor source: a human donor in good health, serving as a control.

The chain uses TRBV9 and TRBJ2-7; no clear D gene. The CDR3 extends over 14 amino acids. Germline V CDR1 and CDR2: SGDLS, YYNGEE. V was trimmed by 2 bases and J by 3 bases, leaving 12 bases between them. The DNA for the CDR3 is TGTGCCAGCAGCGTGTCTAGGGTAGTCTACGAGCAGTACTTC. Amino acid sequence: CASSVSRVVYEQYF. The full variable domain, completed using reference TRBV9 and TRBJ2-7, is DSGVTQTPKHLITATGQRVTLRCSPRSGDLSVYWYQQSLDQGLQFLIQYYNGEERAKGNILERFSAQQFPDLHSELNLSSLELGDSALYFCASSVSRVVYEQYFGPGTRLTVT.

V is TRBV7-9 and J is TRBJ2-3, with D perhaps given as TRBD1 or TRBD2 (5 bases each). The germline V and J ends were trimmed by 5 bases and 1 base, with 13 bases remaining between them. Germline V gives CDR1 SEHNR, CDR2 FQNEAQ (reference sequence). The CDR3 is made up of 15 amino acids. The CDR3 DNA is TGTGCCAGCAGCACCGAGGGGCGGGGCACAGATACGCAGTATTTT. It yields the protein CASSTEGRGTDTQYF.

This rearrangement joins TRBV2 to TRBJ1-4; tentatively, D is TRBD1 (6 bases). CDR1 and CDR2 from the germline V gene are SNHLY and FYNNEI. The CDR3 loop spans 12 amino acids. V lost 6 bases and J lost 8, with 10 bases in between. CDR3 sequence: CASSSQGEKLFF. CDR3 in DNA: TGTGCCAGCAGCAGTCAGGGGGAAAAACTGTTTTTT.

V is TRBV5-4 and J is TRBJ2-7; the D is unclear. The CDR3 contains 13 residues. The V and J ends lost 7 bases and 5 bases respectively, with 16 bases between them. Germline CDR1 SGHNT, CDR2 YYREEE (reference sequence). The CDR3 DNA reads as TGTGCCAGCCGCAGAGTCCGCCACCACGAGCAGTACTTC. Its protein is CASRRVRHHEQYF.

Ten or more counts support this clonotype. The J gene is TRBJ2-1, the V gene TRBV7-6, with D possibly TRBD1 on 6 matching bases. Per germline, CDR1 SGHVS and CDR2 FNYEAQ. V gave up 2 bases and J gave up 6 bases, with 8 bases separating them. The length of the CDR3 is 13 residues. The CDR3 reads CASSLRGGNEQFF. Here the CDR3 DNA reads TGTGCCAGCAGCTTAAGAGGGGGCAATGAGCAGTTCTTC. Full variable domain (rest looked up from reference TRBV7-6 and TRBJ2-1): GAGVSQSPRYKVTKRGQDVALRCDPISGHVSLYWYRQALGQGPEFLTYFNYEAQQDKSGLPNDRFSAERPEGSISTLTIQRTEQRDSAMYRCASSLRGGNEQFFGPGTRLTVL.

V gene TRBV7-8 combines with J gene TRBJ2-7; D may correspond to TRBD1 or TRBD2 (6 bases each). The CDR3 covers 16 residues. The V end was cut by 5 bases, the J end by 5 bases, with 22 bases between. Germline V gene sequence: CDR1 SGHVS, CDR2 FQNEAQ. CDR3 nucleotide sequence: TGTGCCAGCAGCCACACCTCGGGGGCGGTGTCTGACGAGCAGTACTTC. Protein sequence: CASSHTSGAVSDEQYF.

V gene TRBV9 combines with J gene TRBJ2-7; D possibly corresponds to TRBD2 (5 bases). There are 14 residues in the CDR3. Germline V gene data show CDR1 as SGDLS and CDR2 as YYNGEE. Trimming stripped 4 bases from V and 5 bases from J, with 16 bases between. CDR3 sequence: CASSTSGGSNEQYF. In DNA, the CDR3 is TGTGCCAGCAGCACCAGCGGTGGAAGCAACGAGCAGTACTTC.

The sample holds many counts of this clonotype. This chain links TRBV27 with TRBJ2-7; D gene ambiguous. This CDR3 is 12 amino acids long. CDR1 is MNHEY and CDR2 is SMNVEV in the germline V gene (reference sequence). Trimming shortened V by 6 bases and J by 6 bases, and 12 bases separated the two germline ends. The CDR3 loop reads CASSRPRSEQYF. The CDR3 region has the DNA TGTGCCAGCAGCCGACCCCGGTCCGAGCAGTACTTC.

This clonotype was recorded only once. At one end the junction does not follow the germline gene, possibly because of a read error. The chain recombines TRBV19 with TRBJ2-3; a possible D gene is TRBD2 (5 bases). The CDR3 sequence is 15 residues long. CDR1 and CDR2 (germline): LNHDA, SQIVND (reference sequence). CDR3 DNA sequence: TGTGCCGGTAGCACCTCGGGGTTTCCCACAGATACGCAGTACTTT. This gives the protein CAGSTSGFPTDTQYF.

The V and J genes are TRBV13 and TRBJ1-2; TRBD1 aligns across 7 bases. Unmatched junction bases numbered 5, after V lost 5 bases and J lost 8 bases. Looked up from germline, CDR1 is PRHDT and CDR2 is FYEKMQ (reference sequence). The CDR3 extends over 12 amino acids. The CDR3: CASSPDRDGYTF. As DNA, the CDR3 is TGTGCCAGCAGCCCTGACAGGGACGGCTACACCTTC.

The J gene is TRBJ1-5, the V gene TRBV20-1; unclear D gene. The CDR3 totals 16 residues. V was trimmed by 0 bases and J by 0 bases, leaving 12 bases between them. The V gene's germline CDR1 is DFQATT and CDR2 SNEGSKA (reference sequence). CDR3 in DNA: TGCAGTGCTAGAGATTCCGTCAGACTTAGCAATCAGCCCCAGCATTTT. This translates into CSARDSVRLSNQPQHF.

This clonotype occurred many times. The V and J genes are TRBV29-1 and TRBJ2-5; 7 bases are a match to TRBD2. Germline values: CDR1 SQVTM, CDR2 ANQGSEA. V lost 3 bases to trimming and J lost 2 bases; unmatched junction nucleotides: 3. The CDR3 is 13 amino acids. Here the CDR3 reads CSVDMRGQETQYF. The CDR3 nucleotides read TGCAGCGTTGATATGCGGGGGCAAGAGACCCAGTACTTC.

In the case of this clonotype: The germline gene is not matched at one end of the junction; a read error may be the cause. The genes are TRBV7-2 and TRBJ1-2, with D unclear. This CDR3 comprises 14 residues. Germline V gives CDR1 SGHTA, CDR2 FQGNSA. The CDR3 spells CASSLESLTTMATF. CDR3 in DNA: TGTGCCAGCAGCTTAGAGTCCCTCACCACTATGGCTACATTC.

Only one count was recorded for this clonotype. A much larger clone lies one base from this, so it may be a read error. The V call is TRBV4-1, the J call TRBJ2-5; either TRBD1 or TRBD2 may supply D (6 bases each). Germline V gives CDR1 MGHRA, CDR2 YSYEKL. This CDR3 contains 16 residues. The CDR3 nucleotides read TGCGCCAGCAGCCAAGAAGGGGGGCAGCGGATTGGGACCCAGTGCTTC. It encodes CASSQEGGQRIGTQCF.

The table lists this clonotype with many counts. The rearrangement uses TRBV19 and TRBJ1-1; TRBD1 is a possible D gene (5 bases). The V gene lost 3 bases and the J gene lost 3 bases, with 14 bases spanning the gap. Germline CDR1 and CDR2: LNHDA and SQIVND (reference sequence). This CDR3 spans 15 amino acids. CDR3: CASSILPGTYTEAFF. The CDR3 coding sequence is TGTGCCAGTAGTATTCTCCCGGGGACGTACACTGAAGCTTTCTTT.

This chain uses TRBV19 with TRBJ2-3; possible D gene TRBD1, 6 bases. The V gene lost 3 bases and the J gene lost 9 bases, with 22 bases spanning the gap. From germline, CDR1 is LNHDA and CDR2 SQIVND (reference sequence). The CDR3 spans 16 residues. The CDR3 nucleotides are TGTGCCAGTAGTATCGGACAGCGGAGGTCGCAGTGGACGCAGTATTTT. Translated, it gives CASSIGQRRSQWTQYF.